A selection of T cell receptor beta chains follows, all from one sample in a study of cytomegalovirus exposure and HLA in healthy donors. Profiling relied on immunoSEQ multiplex PCR, and the TCRdb table lists in-frame clones only, not all of them. Of 120,000 or so clones listed, approximately 94% are singletons. The sequenced material came from PBMCs. These TCRs come from a man aged 18 to 30 in good health and CMV-seronegative. CDR3s include the opening cysteine and the closing phenylalanine or tryptophan. Each record gives: V gene, J gene, D gene, clone size, CDR3 DNA, CDR3 protein. The D gene is left open where the match is weak. Clone size is stated in some rows and not others, as once, few, many or a class when expanded.

v_call: TRBV5-4
j_call: TRBJ2-1
d_call: TRBD1
clone_size: -
cdr3_nt: TGTGCCAGCAGCTTGGAGGACCGGACAGGGTTTAGGGTCGTTTACAATGAGCAGTTCTTC
cdr3_aa: CASSLEDRTGFRVVYNEQFF

v_call: TRBV9
j_call: TRBJ2-5
d_call: TRBD2
clone_size: -
cdr3_nt: TGTGCCAGCAGCGCGGGACTAGCGGGAGTCGGGGAGACCCAGTACTTC
cdr3_aa: CASSAGLAGVGETQYF

v_call: TRBV18
j_call: TRBJ1-2
d_call: -
clone_size: -
cdr3_nt: TGTGCCAGCTCACCGAGTGGGCAATTCTATGGCTACACCTTC
cdr3_aa: CASSPSGQFYGYTF

v_call: TRBV7-3
j_call: TRBJ2-2
d_call: -
clone_size: once
cdr3_nt: TGTGCCAGCAGCTCCGTCTCTAGCTCTTATTACACCGGGGAGCTGTTTTTT
cdr3_aa: CASSSVSSSYYTGELFF

v_call: TRBV19
j_call: TRBJ2-1
d_call: -
clone_size: once
cdr3_nt: TGTGCCAGTAGTCTGGCGGGGAATGAGCAGTTCTTC
cdr3_aa: CASSLAGNEQFF

v_call: TRBV19
j_call: TRBJ2-7
d_call: TRBD2
clone_size: few
cdr3_nt: TGTGCCAGTAGTCTGACTAGCGGGGCAGCCTACGAGCAGTACTTC
cdr3_aa: CASSLTSGAAYEQYF

v_call: TRBV28
j_call: TRBJ2-7
d_call: TRBD1
clone_size: -
cdr3_nt: TGTGCCAGCAGAACGACAGGGGGGCGGTACGAGCAGTACTTC
cdr3_aa: CASRTTGGRYEQYF

v_call: TRBV9
j_call: TRBJ2-1
d_call: -
clone_size: -
cdr3_nt: TGTGCCAGCAGCCCCCGGACGGGGAACAATGAGCAGTTCTTC
cdr3_aa: CASSPRTGNNEQFF

v_call: TRBV28
j_call: TRBJ1-2
d_call: -
clone_size: -
cdr3_nt: TGTGCCACCCCGGAGCCGTCGGGTGGCTACACCTTC
cdr3_aa: CATPEPSGGYTF

v_call: TRBV9
j_call: TRBJ1-5
d_call: TRBD1
clone_size: -
cdr3_nt: TGTGCCAGCAGCGTAGACGACAGGGGGGCCAATCAGCCCCAGCATTTT
cdr3_aa: CASSVDDRGANQPQHF

v_call: TRBV4-3
j_call: TRBJ2-2
d_call: -
clone_size: once
cdr3_nt: TGCGCCAGCAGCCAAGGGACTATTCTGAACACCGGGGAGCTGTTTTTT
cdr3_aa: CASSQGTILNTGELFF

v_call: TRBV15
j_call: TRBJ2-3
d_call: TRBD2
clone_size: -
cdr3_nt: TGTGCCACCAGCACTGGGACTAGCGGGAGGGTTACAGATACGCAGTATTTT
cdr3_aa: CATSTGTSGRVTDTQYF

v_call: TRBV5-1
j_call: TRBJ2-7
d_call: TRBD1
clone_size: -
cdr3_nt: TGCGCCAGCAGCCTTACGACAGGGCGCCTGGAGCAGTACTTC
cdr3_aa: CASSLTTGRLEQYF

v_call: TRBV4-1
j_call: TRBJ2-3
d_call: -
clone_size: once
cdr3_nt: TGCGCCAGCAGCCGAAGAGGAGATATACGGGAGCGGAGGACAGATACGCAGTATTTT
cdr3_aa: CASSRRGDIRERRTDTQYF

v_call: TRBV7-9
j_call: TRBJ2-3
d_call: TRBD2
clone_size: -
cdr3_nt: TGTGCCAGCAGCCTGGATGATAGCGGGGTGGCGGATACGCAGTATTTT
cdr3_aa: CASSLDDSGVADTQYF

v_call: TRBV2
j_call: TRBJ1-5
d_call: TRBD1
clone_size: -
cdr3_nt: TGTGCCAGCAGAGACCGGGACAGGGATAATCAGCCCCAGCATTTT
cdr3_aa: CASRDRDRDNQPQHF

v_call: TRBV7-8
j_call: TRBJ2-1
d_call: TRBD2
clone_size: -
cdr3_nt: TGTGCCAGCAGCATAACTCTAGCGGACTCCTACAATGAGCAGTTCTTC
cdr3_aa: CASSITLADSYNEQFF

v_call: TRBV19
j_call: TRBJ2-1
d_call: TRBD2
clone_size: -
cdr3_nt: TGTGCCAGTAGTCTCCCGCGGGAGCGCAATGAGCAGTTCTTC
cdr3_aa: CASSLPRERNEQFF

v_call: TRBV10-1
j_call: TRBJ2-4
d_call: -
clone_size: -
cdr3_nt: TGCGCCAGCAGTGAGATCGGAAGAGGGCCCAAAAACATTCAGTACTTC
cdr3_aa: CASSEIGRGPKNIQYF

v_call: TRBV7-9
j_call: TRBJ2-7
d_call: TRBD2
clone_size: -
cdr3_nt: TGTGCCAGCAGCTTATTAGGGACTAGCGGGAGCTACGAGCAGTACTTC
cdr3_aa: CASSLLGTSGSYEQYF

v_call: TRBV5-1
j_call: TRBJ2-1
d_call: TRBD1
clone_size: -
cdr3_nt: TGCGCCAGTAGACAGGGGCAGGGGGTCAATGAGCAGTTCTTC
cdr3_aa: CASRQGQGVNEQFF

v_call: TRBV2
j_call: TRBJ2-7
d_call: -
clone_size: -
cdr3_nt: TGTGCCAGCAGTGCCCCACAGACAGCATACGAGCAGTACTTC
cdr3_aa: CASSAPQTAYEQYF